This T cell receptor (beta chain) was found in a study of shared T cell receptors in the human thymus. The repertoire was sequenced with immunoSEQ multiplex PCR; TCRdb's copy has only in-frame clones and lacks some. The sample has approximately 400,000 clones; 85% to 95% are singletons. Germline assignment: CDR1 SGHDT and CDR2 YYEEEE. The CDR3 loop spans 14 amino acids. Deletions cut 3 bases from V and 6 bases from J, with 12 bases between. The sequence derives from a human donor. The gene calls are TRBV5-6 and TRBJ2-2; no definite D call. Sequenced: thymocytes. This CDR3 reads CASSSPPGAGELFF. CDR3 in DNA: TGTGCCAGCAGCTCCCCCCCGGGCGCCGGGGAGCTGTTTTTT.